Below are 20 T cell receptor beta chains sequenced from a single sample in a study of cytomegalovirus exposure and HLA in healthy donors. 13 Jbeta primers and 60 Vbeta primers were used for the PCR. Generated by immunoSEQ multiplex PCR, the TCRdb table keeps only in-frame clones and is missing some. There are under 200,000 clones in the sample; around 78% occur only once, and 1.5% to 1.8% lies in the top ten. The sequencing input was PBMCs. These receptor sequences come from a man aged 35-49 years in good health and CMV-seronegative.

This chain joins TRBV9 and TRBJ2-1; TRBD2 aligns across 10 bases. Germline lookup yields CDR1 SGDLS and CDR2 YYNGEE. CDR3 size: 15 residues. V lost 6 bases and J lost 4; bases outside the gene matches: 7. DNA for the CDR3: TGTGCCAGCACCCTTGGGACTAGCGTGTACAATGAGCAGTTCTTC. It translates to CASTLGTSVYNEQFF.

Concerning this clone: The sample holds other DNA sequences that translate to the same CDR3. The CDR3 here is CASSVGGGGQPQHF. The CDR3 coding sequence is TGTGCCAGCAGCGTAGGGGGGGGAGGGCAGCCCCAGCATTTT. The rearrangement links TRBV9 to TRBJ1-5; D might be TRBD1 (5 bases). This CDR3 is built from 14 residues. The ends were cut back, 0 bases at V and 7 bases at J, with 11 bases in the middle. The V gene's germline CDR1 is SGDLS and CDR2 YYNGEE.

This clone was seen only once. The CDR3 is CSGGGDTEAFF. CDR3 coding DNA: TGCAGTGGAGGGGGGGACACTGAAGCTTTCTTT. This rearrangement joins TRBV20-1 to TRBJ1-1, with D possibly matching TRBD1 (6 bases). Trimming stripped 7 bases from V and 3 bases from J, with 9 bases between. The CDR3 has 11 residues. In germline, CDR1 is DFQATT, CDR2 SNEGSKA (reference sequence).

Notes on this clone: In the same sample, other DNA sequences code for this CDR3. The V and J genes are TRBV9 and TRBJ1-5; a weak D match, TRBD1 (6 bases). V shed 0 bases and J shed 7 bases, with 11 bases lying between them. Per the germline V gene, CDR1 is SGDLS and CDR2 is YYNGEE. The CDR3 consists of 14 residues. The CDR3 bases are TGTGCCAGCAGCGTAGGCGGGGGCGGACAGCCCCAGCATTTT. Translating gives CASSVGGGGQPQHF. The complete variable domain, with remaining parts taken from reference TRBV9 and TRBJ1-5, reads DSGVTQTPKHLITATGQRVTLRCSPRSGDLSVYWYQQSLDQGLQFLIQYYNGEERAKGNILERFSAQQFPDLHSELNLSSLELGDSALYFCASSVGGGGQPQHFGDGTRLSIL.

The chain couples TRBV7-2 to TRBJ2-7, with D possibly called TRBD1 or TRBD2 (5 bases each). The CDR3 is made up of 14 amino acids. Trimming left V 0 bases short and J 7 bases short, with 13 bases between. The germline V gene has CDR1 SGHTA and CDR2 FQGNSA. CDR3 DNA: TGTGCCAGCAGCTTAGCAGGGAATGAGGGGGAGCAGTACGTC. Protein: CASSLAGNEGEQYV.

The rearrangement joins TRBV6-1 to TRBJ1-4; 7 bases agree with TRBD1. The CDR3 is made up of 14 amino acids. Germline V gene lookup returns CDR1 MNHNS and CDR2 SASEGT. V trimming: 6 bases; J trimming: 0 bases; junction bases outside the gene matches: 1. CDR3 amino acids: CASRQGTTNEKLFF. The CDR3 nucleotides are TGTGCCAGCAGACAGGGGACAACTAATGAAAAACTGTTTTTT.

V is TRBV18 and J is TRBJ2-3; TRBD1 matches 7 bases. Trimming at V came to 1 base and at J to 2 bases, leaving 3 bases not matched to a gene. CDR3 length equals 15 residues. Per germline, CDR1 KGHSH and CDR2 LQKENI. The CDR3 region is CASSPLDRPTDTQYF. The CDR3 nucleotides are TGTGCCAGCTCACCACTGGACAGGCCCACAGATACGCAGTATTTT.

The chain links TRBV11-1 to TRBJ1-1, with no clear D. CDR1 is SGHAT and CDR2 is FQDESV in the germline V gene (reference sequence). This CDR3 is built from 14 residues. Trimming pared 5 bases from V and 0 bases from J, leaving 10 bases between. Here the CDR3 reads CASSLTALNTEAFF. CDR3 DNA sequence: TGTGCCAGCAGCCTAACAGCTCTGAACACTGAAGCTTTCTTT.

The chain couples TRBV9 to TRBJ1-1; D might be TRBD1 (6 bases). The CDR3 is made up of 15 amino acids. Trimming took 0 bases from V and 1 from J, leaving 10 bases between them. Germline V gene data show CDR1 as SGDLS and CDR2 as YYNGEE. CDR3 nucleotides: TGTGCCAGCAGCGTAGTTGGGACAACGAACACTGAAGCTTTCTTT. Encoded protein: CASSVVGTTNTEAFF.

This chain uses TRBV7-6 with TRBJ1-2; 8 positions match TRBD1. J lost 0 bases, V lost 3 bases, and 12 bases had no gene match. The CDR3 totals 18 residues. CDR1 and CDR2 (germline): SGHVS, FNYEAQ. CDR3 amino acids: CASSLDHRGAKANYGYTF. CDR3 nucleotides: TGTGCCAGCAGCTTGGATCACAGGGGGGCTAAAGCTAACTATGGCTACACCTTC.

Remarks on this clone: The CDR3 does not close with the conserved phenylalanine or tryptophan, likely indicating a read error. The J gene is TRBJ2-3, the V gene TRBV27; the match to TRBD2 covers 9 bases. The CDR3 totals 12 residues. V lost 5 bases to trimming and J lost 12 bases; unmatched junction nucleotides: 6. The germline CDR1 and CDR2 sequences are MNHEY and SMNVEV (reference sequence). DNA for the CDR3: TGTGCCAGCAGTCCAGGGACTAGCAGTCAGTATTGT. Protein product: CASSPGTSSQYC.

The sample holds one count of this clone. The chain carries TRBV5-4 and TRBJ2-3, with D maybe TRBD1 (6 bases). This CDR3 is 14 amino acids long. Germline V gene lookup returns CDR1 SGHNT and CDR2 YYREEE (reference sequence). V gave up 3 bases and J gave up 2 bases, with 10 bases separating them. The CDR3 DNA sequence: TGTGCCAGCAGCTACGGACAGAACACAGATACGCAGTATTTT. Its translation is CASSYGQNTDTQYF.

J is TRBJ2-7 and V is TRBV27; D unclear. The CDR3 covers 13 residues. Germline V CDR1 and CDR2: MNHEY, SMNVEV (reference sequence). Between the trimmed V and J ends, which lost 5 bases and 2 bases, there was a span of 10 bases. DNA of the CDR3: TGTGCCAGCAGTCCTATCTTGGCCTACGAGCAGTACTTC. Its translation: CASSPILAYEQYF.

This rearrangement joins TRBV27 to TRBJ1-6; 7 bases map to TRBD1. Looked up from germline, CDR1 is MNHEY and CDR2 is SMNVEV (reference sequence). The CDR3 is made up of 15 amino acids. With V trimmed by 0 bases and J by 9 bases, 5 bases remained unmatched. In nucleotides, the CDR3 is TGTGCCAGCAGTTTATCGAGACAGGGTTCTTCACCCCTCCACTTT. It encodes CASSLSRQGSSPLHF.

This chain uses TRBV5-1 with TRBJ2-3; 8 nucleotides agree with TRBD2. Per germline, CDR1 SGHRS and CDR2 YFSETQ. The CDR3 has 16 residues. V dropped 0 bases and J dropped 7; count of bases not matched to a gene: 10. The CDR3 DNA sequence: TGCGCCAGCAGCTTGGACGGTTCGGGAGGGTTGAATACGCAGTATTTT. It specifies CASSLDGSGGLNTQYF. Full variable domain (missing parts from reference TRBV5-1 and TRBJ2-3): KAGVTQTPRYLIKTRGQQVTLSCSPISGHRSVSWYQQTPGQGLQFLFEYFSETQRNKGNFPGRFSGRQFSNSRSEMNVSTLELGDSALYLCASSLDGSGGLNTQYFGPGTRLTVL.

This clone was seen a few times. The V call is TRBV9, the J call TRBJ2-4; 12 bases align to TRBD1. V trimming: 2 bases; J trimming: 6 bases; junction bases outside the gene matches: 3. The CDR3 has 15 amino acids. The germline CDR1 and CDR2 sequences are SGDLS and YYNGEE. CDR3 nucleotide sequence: TGTGCCAGCAGCGTGGGACAGGGGGCGGGAAACATTCAGTACTTC. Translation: CASSVGQGAGNIQYF.

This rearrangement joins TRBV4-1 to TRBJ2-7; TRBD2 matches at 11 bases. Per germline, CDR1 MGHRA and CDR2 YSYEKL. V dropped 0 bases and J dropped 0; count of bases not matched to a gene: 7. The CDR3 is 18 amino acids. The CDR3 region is CASSQDPSGRTFSYEQYF. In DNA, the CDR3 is TGCGCCAGCAGCCAAGATCCTAGCGGGAGGACCTTCTCCTACGAGCAGTACTTC.

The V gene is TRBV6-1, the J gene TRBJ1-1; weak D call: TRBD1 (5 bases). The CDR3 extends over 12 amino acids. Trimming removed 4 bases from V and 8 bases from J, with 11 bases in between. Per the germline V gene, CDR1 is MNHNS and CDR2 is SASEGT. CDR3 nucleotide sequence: TGTGCCAGCAGTGCCACGGGACTAGAAGCTTTCTTT. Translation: CASSATGLEAFF.

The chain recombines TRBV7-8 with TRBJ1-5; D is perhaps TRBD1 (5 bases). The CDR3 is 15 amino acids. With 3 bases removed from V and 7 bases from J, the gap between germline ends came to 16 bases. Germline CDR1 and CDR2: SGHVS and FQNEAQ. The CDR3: CASSFVQGRYQPQHF. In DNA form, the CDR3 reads TGTGCCAGCAGCTTTGTGCAGGGTAGATACCAGCCCCAGCATTTT.

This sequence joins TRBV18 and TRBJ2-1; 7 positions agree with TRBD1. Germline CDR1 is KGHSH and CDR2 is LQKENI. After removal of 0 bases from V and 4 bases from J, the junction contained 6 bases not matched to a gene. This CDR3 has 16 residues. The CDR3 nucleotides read TGTGCCAGCTCACCACCTAAGGGGGCGCCGTACAATGAGCAGTTCTTC. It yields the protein CASSPPKGAPYNEQFF. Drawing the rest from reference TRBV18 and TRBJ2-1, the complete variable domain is NAGVMQNPRHLVRRRGQEARLRCSPMKGHSHVYWYRQLPEEGLKFMVYLQKENIIDESGMPKERFSAEFPKEGPSILRIQQVVRGDSAAYFCASSPPKGAPYNEQFFGPGTRLTVL.